The sequence of this TCR beta chain was determined in a study of molecular identifiers for immune sequencing clone quantification. Study context: Naive CD8 cell RNA, from 20,000 or 100,000 cells, was split five ways in replicates, with four sequenced.

The CDR3 totals 15 residues. Trimming stripped 5 bases from V and 4 bases from J, with 15 bases between. The V gene's germline CDR1 is SGHVS and CDR2 FNYEAQ. About this clonotype: What it binds is not known. A much larger clone differs by one base, so this may be a read error.

Points from the study as a whole: Effector cells had over 99% of their molecules in clones above 20 RNA copies, while naive cells had under 1%.

Naive CD8 T cells were picked out by sorting for CD8+CD4-CCR7+CD45RA+. Previously described methods and listed TCR primers were used for bulk TCR libraries. TCRdb re-called the PCR reads with MiXCR, one entry per CDR3 protein. The sample lists 88,000 or so distinct CDR3 sequences, approximately 22% seen once, with about 1% in the top ten. The rearrangement links TRBV7-6 to TRBJ1-3; TRBD1 is a possible D gene (6 bases). This TCR came from a human donor in good health. Some libraries in this study had Jurkat cell RNA spiked in. The sequencing sample was made of naive CD8+ T cells from blood, with Jurkat cell RNA spiked in. The subset denotes: FACS-sorted CD8+CD4-CCR7+CD45RA+ naive T cells. CDR3 coding DNA: TGTGCCAGCAGCATAGAGCAGGGGTGGGGAAACACCATATATTTT. This codes for CASSIEQGWGNTIYF.